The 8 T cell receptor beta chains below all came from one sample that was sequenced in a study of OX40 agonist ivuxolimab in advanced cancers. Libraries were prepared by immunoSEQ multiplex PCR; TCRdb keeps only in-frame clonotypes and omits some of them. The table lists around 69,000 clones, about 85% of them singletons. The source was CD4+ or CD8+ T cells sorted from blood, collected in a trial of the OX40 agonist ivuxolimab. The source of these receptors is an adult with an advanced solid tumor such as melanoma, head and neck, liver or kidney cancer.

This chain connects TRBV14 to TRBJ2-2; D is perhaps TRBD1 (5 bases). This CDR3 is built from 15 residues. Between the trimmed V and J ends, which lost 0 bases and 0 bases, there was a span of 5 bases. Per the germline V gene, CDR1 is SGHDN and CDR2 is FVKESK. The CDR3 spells CASSQEQANTGELFF. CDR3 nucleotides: TGTGCCAGCAGCCAAGAACAGGCGAACACCGGGGAGCTGTTTTTT. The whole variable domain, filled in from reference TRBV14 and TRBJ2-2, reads EAGVTQFPSHSVIEKGQTVTLRCDPISGHDNLYWYRRVMGKEIKFLLHFVKESKQDESGMPNNRFLAERTGGTYSTLKVQPAELEDSGVYFCASSQEQANTGELFFGEGSRLTVL.

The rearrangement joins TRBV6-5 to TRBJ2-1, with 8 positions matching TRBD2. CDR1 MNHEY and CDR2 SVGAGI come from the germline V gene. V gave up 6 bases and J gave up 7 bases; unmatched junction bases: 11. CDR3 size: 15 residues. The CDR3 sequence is CASSHRASGYNEQFF. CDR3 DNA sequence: TGTGCCAGCAGCCACAGGGCTAGCGGGTATAATGAGCAGTTCTTC.

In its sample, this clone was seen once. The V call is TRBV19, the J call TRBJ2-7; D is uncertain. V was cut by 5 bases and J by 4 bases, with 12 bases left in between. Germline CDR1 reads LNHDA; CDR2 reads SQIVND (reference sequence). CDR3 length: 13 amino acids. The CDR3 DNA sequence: TGTGCCAGTAGTGCCCTCCCTGCTTACGAGCAGTACTTC. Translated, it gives CASSALPAYEQYF.

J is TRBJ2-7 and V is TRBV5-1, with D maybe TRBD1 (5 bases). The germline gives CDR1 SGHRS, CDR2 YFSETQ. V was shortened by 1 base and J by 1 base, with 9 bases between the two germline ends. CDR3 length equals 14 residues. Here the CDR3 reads CASSLWQGSYEQYF. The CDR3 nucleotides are TGCGCCAGCAGCTTGTGGCAGGGTTCCTACGAGCAGTACTTC.

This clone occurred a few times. For the CDR3, the DNA is TGTGCCACCCTTGGACATCTCTCTAACTATGGCTACACCTTC. This sequence encodes CATLGHLSNYGYTF. This rearrangement joins TRBV19 to TRBJ1-2; maybe TRBD1 (5 bases). CDR1 is LNHDA and CDR2 is SQIVND in the germline V gene (reference sequence). The V end lost 10 bases, the J end lost 0 bases, and 15 bases lay between the germline ends. CDR3 size: 14 residues.

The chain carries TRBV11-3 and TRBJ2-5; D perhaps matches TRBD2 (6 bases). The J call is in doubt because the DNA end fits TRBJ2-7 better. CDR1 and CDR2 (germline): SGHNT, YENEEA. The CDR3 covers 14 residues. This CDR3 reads CASSLLRGSYEQYF. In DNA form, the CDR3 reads TGTGCCAGCAGCTTATTGCGGGGCTCCTACGAGCAGTACTTC.

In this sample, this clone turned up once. CDR3 amino acids: CASSEEFGAFF. The CDR3 bases are TGTGCCAGCAGTGAGGAGTTCGGAGCTTTCTTT. The chain combines TRBV6-5 with TRBJ1-1; D remains unclear. The CDR3 has 11 residues. Looked up from germline, CDR1 is MNHEY and CDR2 is SVGAGI. The V end was cut by 5 bases, the J end by 10 bases, with 11 bases between.

The CDR3 region is CASRSYRDRASGYTF. CDR3 DNA: TGTGCAAGTCGCTCCTACCGGGACCGAGCCTCCGGCTACACCTTC. The chain recombines TRBV12-2 with TRBJ1-2. TRBV12-2 is recorded as a pseudogene. This CDR3 contains 15 residues.